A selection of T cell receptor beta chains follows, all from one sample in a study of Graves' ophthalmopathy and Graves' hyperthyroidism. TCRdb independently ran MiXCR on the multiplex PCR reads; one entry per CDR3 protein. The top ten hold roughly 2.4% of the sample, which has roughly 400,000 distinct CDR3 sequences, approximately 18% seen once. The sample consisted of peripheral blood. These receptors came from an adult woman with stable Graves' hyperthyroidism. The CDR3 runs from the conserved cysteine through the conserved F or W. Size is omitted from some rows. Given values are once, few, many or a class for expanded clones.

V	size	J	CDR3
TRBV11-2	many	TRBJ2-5	CASSLAPQGVFETQYF
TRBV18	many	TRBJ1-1	CASSPGSGNTEAFF
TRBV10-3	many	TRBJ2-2	CATIGTSDTGELFF
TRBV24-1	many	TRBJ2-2	CATSGELFF
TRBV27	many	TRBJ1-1	CASSLWGSEAFF
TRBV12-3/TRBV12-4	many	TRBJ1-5	CASSFGGSNQPQHF
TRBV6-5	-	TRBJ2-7	CASSYSASYTYEQYF
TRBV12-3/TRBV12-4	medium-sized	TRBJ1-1	CASSLSTEAFF
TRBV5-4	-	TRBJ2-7	CASSLDSALRYEQYF
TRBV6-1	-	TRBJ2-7	CASRDASQADRYF
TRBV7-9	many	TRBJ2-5	CASSLEAEAQYF
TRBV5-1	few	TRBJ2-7	CASSLGQGFTYEQYF
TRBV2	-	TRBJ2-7	CASSVRQTYEQYF
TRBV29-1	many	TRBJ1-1	CSVEAPGKRNTEAFF
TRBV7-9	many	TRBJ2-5	CASSGAGVTETQYF
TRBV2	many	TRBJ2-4	CASWDRGTIQYF
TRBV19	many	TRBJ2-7	CASSATRDGDYEQYF
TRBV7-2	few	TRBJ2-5	CASSSQWNPEETQYF
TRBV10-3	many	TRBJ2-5	CAAGQGYQETQYF
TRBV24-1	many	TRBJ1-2	CATSQGRDGYTF